Each of the 30 T cell receptor beta chains below was sequenced from the same sample in a study of T-cell reconstitution after alpha-beta-depleted transplantation in children. Researchers prepared the TCRbeta library using unique molecular identifiers, the study reports. Via MiXCR, TCRdb re-called the PCR reads, giving one row per CDR3 protein. The data contain approximately 170,000 distinct CDR3 sequences, around 10% of them singletons. Specimen: PBMCs, collected before TCRalphabeta/CD19-depleted stem cell transplant. The receptors shown here come from a boy younger than 10 with acute myeloid leukemia, due to receive a stem cell transplant.

This clonotype was seen repeatedly, ten times or more. The chain employs TRBV5-1 and TRBJ2-1; TRBD2 is a possible D gene (6 bases). The CDR3 runs to 16 residues. Trimming removed 3 bases at V and 3 bases at J, with 16 bases between. Germline values: CDR1 SGHRS, CDR2 YFSETQ. The DNA of the CDR3 is TGCGCCAGCAGCTCCCACCGGGACTTCGTCTACAATGAGCAGTTCTTC. It translates to CASSSHRDFVYNEQFF.

This clonotype turned up a few times. The chain carries TRBV6-2 or TRBV6-3 and TRBJ2-1, with 12 bases fitting TRBD2. The CDR3 sequence is 14 residues long. The germline gives CDR1 MNHEY, CDR2 SVGEGT. With 10 bases clipped from V and 7 bases from J, the junction kept 8 bases outside the gene matches. CDR3 sequence: CANPQLAGGNEQFF. In nucleotides, the CDR3 is TGTGCCAACCCCCAGCTAGCGGGGGGGAATGAGCAGTTCTTC.

This clonotype was detected ten times or more. The chain recombines TRBV5-5 with TRBJ2-3; possible D gene TRBD1, 6 bases. Germline assignment: CDR1 SGHKS and CDR2 YYEKEE (reference sequence). This CDR3 has 15 amino acids. V lost 0 bases and J 2 bases, leaving 10 bases between the germline ends. Here the CDR3 reads CASSLGPGDTDTQYF. The CDR3 DNA follows: TGTGCCAGCAGCTTGGGGCCAGGGGACACAGATACGCAGTATTTT.

This clonotype turned up a few times. J is TRBJ1-1 and V is TRBV28; D gene uncertain. The CDR3 has 13 residues. The V gene lost 2 bases and the J gene lost 2 bases, with 6 bases spanning the gap. From germline, CDR1 is MDHEN and CDR2 SYDVKM. CDR3 DNA sequence: TGTGCCAGCAGTTTAGACTCAAACACTGAAGCTTTCTTT. Translation: CASSLDSNTEAFF. Drawing the rest from reference TRBV28 and TRBJ1-1, the complete variable domain is DVKVTQSSRYLVKRTGEKVFLECVQDMDHENMFWYRQDPGLGLRLIYFSYDVKMKEKGDIPEGYSVSREKKERFSLILESASTNQTSMYLCASSLDSNTEAFFGQGTRLTVV.

This clonotype was counted ten times or more. The gene calls are TRBV11-2 and TRBJ2-1; 12 positions match TRBD2. The CDR3 consists of 16 residues. V was pared by 5 bases and J by 6 bases, with 8 bases of the junction left unmatched. Germline V lookup: CDR1 SGHAT, CDR2 FQNNGV. CDR3 amino acids: CASSRNLAGGTNEQFF. The CDR3 bases are TGTGCCAGCAGCCGAAATCTAGCGGGAGGGACCAATGAGCAGTTCTTC. The full variable domain, rest sourced from reference TRBV11-2 and TRBJ2-1, is EAGVAQSPRYKIIEKRQSVAFWCNPISGHATLYWYQQILGQGPKLLIQFQNNGVVDDSQLPKDRFSAERLKGVDSTLKIQPAKLEDSAVYLCASSRNLAGGTNEQFFGPGTRLTVL.

This clonotype was recorded many times. J is TRBJ1-2 and V is TRBV20-1, with 12 bases lining up with TRBD1. Germline lookup yields CDR1 DFQATT and CDR2 SNEGSKA (reference sequence). Trimming at V came to 6 bases and at J to 4 bases, leaving 6 bases not matched to a gene. There are 14 residues in the CDR3. In DNA form, the CDR3 reads TGCAGTGCACTTGGGACAGGGGGCTTCTATGGCTACACCTTC. Translated: CSALGTGGFYGYTF.

Ten or more counts support this clonotype. The genes are TRBV7-2 and TRBJ2-2; no definite D call. Germline V lookup: CDR1 SGHTA, CDR2 FQGNSA. The germline V and J ends were trimmed by 0 bases and 7 bases, with 9 bases remaining between them. The CDR3 contains 14 residues. CDR3 nucleotides: TGTGCCAGCAGCTTAGCGCTGAGCCACGGGGAGCTGTTTTTT. It yields the protein CASSLALSHGELFF.

This clonotype was picked up many times. V usage is TRBV28 and J usage is TRBJ2-6, with D unclear. The CDR3 is made up of 12 amino acids. Per the germline V gene, CDR1 is MDHEN and CDR2 is SYDVKM. V was clipped by 8 bases and J by 3 bases, with 5 bases between them. CDR3 protein: CASGRGANVLTF. The DNA for the CDR3 is TGTGCCAGCGGTCGTGGGGCCAACGTCCTGACTTTC.

The table lists this clonotype with many counts. J is TRBJ1-2 and V is TRBV5-1; perhaps TRBD1 as D (6 bases). Germline V CDR1 and CDR2: SGHRS, YFSETQ. The V end lost 3 bases, the J end lost 8 bases, and 14 bases lay between the germline ends. The CDR3 covers 13 residues. The CDR3 DNA is TGCGCCAGCAGCTCCGGGGGGGCTGGAGGCTACACCTTC. It specifies CASSSGGAGGYTF.

This clonotype was counted many times. The chain is built from TRBV5-1 and TRBJ1-2; perhaps TRBD1 as D (6 bases). This CDR3 region has 14 residues. Germline V gene data show CDR1 as SGHRS and CDR2 as YFSETQ. Trimming took off 4 bases at V and 4 bases at J, with 14 bases between the two ends. CDR3: CASSPEQGSYGYTF. As DNA, the CDR3 is TGCGCCAGCAGCCCGGAACAGGGTAGCTATGGCTACACCTTC.

This clonotype was detected many times. The gene calls are TRBV12-3 or TRBV12-4 and TRBJ1-5; unclear D gene. V lost 7 bases, J lost 7 bases, and 20 bases lay in between. The CDR3 consists of 15 residues. The chain's CDR3 is CASTSPGRTLQPQHF. The CDR3 nucleotides are TGTGCCAGCACTTCCCCAGGTCGCACCTTGCAGCCCCAGCATTTT.

There are many counts of this clonotype. This sequence joins TRBV4-1 and TRBJ1-2; D call uncertain. V was shortened by 0 bases and J by 4 bases, with 6 bases between the two germline ends. CDR1 MGHRA and CDR2 YSYEKL come from the germline V gene. CDR3 length: 13 amino acids. The CDR3 region is CASSQEGGYGYTF. The CDR3 DNA follows: TGCGCCAGCAGCCAAGAGGGCGGCTATGGCTACACCTTC.

This clonotype counts as medium-sized. The rearrangement uses TRBV12-3 or TRBV12-4 and TRBJ2-5; D assignment may be TRBD1 or TRBD2 (5 bases each). The CDR3 totals 13 residues. V was pared by 1 base and J by 5 bases, with 8 bases between. The CDR3 DNA sequence: TGTGCCAGCAGTTTAGGAGGGGCCGAGACCCAGTACTTC. Translated, it gives CASSLGGAETQYF.

This clonotype was observed a handful of times. This chain uses TRBV7-9 with TRBJ1-4; possibly TRBD1 for D (6 bases). The V gene's germline CDR1 is SEHNR and CDR2 FQNEAQ (reference sequence). V was shortened by 4 bases and J by 6 bases, with 12 bases between the two germline ends. The CDR3 consists of 14 residues. CDR3 sequence reads: CASSYPDSYEKLFF. The CDR3 DNA is TGTGCCAGCAGCTATCCGGACAGCTATGAAAAACTGTTTTTT.

In its sample, this clonotype was seen many times. The V and J genes are TRBV7-2 and TRBJ2-2; 11 nucleotides align to TRBD1. This CDR3 is built from 17 residues. J was trimmed by 6 bases and V by 3 bases; bases with no gene match: 9. Germline V CDR1 and CDR2: SGHTA, FQGNSA. DNA for the CDR3: TGTGCCAGCAGCTTGGAGACACCGGGACAGGGGGCCGGGGAGCTGTTTTTT. Translation: CASSLETPGQGAGELFF.

This clonotype was observed many times. The V and J genes are TRBV20-1 and TRBJ1-2; D gene ambiguous. The CDR3 extends over 9 amino acids. CDR1 and CDR2 from the germline V gene are DFQATT and SNEGSKA (reference sequence). CDR3 loop: CSGDYGYTF. As DNA, the CDR3 is TGCAGCGGTGACTATGGCTACACCTTC.

The chain uses TRBV5-5 and TRBJ1-5; D is ambiguous. The germline V gene has CDR1 SGHKS and CDR2 YYEKEE (reference sequence). V dropped 1 base and J dropped 0 bases, with 8 bases sitting between them. This CDR3 comprises 15 residues. The CDR3, as DNA: TGTGCCAGCAGCTTGCGTACAGATAGCAATCAGCCCCAGCATTTT. Translating gives CASSLRTDSNQPQHF.

This clonotype was picked up many times. The rearrangement links TRBV6-4 to TRBJ2-1; TRBD2 is a possible D gene (7 bases). CDR3 length: 13 residues. In germline, CDR1 is MRHNA, CDR2 SNTAGT. V was shortened by 8 bases and J by 5 bases, with 13 bases between the two germline ends. The CDR3 protein is CASGGGGNNEQFF. The CDR3 nucleotides read TGTGCCAGCGGCGGGGGCGGGAACAATGAGCAGTTCTTC.

This clonotype was counted ten times or more. The chain couples TRBV4-1 to TRBJ2-2, with 10 bases fitting TRBD2. The germline CDR1 and CDR2 sequences are MGHRA and YSYEKL. The CDR3 is 13 residues long. Losses at the gene ends were 5 bases for V and 6 bases for J; bases not matched to a gene: 0. This CDR3 reads CASSGLAAGELFF. DNA for the CDR3: TGCGCCAGCAGCGGACTAGCGGCCGGGGAGCTGTTTTTT.

This clonotype was picked up many times. The gene calls are TRBV5-1 and TRBJ2-3; 8 nucleotides match TRBD2. J was trimmed by 5 bases and V by 2 bases; bases with no gene match: 10. Looked up from germline, CDR1 is SGHRS and CDR2 is YFSETQ. This CDR3 is built from 16 residues. CDR3 DNA sequence: TGCGCCAGCAGCTTCGGAAGCGGGGGCCCACTAGATACGCAGTATTTT. Translated, it gives CASSFGSGGPLDTQYF.

This clonotype was recorded at least ten times. The V call is TRBV12-3 or TRBV12-4, the J call TRBJ2-5; D gene ambiguous. CDR3 size: 12 residues. Trimming cost V 6 bases and J 5 bases, with 10 bases left between them. CDR3 sequence: CASRGRHETQYF. The CDR3 DNA follows: TGTGCCAGCAGGGGTCGGCATGAGACCCAGTACTTC.

The table lists this clonotype with many counts. This chain joins TRBV3-1 and TRBJ1-1, with 7 bases fitting TRBD1. Unmatched junction bases numbered 5, after V lost 3 bases and J lost 4 bases. The CDR3 spans 14 residues. Germline V lookup: CDR1 LGHDT, CDR2 YNNKEL (reference sequence). This chain's CDR3 is CASSHLDRFTEAFF. CDR3 nucleotides: TGTGCCAGCAGCCACCTGGACAGGTTCACTGAAGCTTTCTTT.

This clonotype was seen at least ten times. The rearrangement joins TRBV27 to TRBJ2-7; D call uncertain. Trimming removed 5 bases at V and 6 bases at J, with 14 bases between. Germline values: CDR1 MNHEY, CDR2 SMNVEV (reference sequence). The CDR3 runs to 13 residues. The chain's CDR3 is CASSAGRKVEQYF. The CDR3 DNA is TGTGCCAGCAGTGCCGGACGGAAGGTCGAGCAGTACTTC.

This clonotype was seen at least ten times. The chain recombines TRBV20-1 with TRBJ1-6; D possibly corresponds to TRBD1 (6 bases). CDR1 and CDR2 (germline): DFQATT, SNEGSKA (reference sequence). The CDR3 runs 14 residues. V was pared by 6 bases and J by 7 bases, with 16 bases between. The CDR3 sequence: CSAPGGAGNSPLHF. CDR3 coding DNA: TGCAGTGCCCCGGGGGGCGCCGGAAATTCACCCCTCCACTTT.

V is TRBV15 and J is TRBJ2-7, with 9 nucleotides matching TRBD1. The V gene end was trimmed by 6 bases and the J gene end by 1 base; junction bases not matched to a gene: 7. The CDR3 is 15 residues long. The V gene's germline CDR1 is LNHNV and CDR2 YYDKDF (reference sequence). The CDR3 is CATRDDRGLSYEQYF. In DNA form, the CDR3 reads TGTGCCACCAGAGATGACAGGGGGTTATCCTACGAGCAGTACTTC.

This chain joins TRBV18 and TRBJ1-2; 9 bases are a match to TRBD1. The V gene's germline CDR1 is KGHSH and CDR2 LQKENI. The CDR3 extends over 15 amino acids. The V gene end was trimmed by 2 bases and the J gene end by 4 bases; junction bases not matched to a gene: 5. The chain's CDR3 is CASSPGETGGYGYTF. The CDR3 coding sequence is TGTGCCAGCTCACCAGGCGAGACAGGGGGCTATGGCTACACCTTC.

This clonotype was picked up a small number of times. The chain combines TRBV7-9 with TRBJ1-2, with 8 bases identical to TRBD1. The CDR3 is made up of 14 amino acids. CDR1 and CDR2 (germline): SEHNR, FQNEAQ (reference sequence). Germline trimming cut 5 bases from V and 3 bases from J; bases unmatched to any gene: 5. CDR3 in amino acids: CASSHTGGDYGYTF. The CDR3 DNA reads TGTGCCAGCAGCCACACAGGGGGGGACTATGGCTACACCTTC.

This clonotype was found many times. The chain has TRBV5-1 and TRBJ2-1; D uncertain. The CDR3 has 14 amino acids. Germline CDR1 reads SGHRS; CDR2 reads YFSETQ. V lost 2 bases to trimming and J lost 0 bases, with 6 bases between them. CDR3 residues: CASSLLSSYNEQFF. The CDR3 DNA is TGCGCCAGCAGCTTACTGAGCTCCTACAATGAGCAGTTCTTC. Looking up the rest from reference TRBV5-1 and TRBJ2-1 gives the full variable domain: KAGVTQTPRYLIKTRGQQVTLSCSPISGHRSVSWYQQTPGQGLQFLFEYFSETQRNKGNFPGRFSGRQFSNSRSEMNVSTLELGDSALYLCASSLLSSYNEQFFGPGTRLTVL.

This clonotype occurred many times. The chain uses TRBV19 and TRBJ2-5, with 9 positions matching TRBD2. This CDR3 spans 14 amino acids. The J segment lost 7 bases and the V segment lost 7 bases, leaving 10 bases of the junction unmatched. Germline loops: CDR1 LNHDA, CDR2 SQIVND (reference sequence). The CDR3 nucleotides read TGTGCCAGTAAGAAGCGGGGGGATACTCGGACCCAGTACTTC. Residues: CASKKRGDTRTQYF.

In its sample, this clonotype was seen many times. The genes are TRBV5-1 and TRBJ2-1, with no clear D. Trimming left V 1 base short and J 9 bases short, with 17 bases between. Germline V gene lookup returns CDR1 SGHRS and CDR2 YFSETQ. This CDR3 contains 15 residues. CDR3 loop: CASSLPTPLIGEQFF. CDR3 nucleotides: TGCGCCAGCAGCTTGCCGACTCCCTTAATCGGTGAGCAGTTCTTC.